The subject of this entry is one T cell receptor beta chain. The V end was cut by 3 bases, the J end by 2 bases, with 13 bases between. CDR3 length equals 15 residues. CDR1 and CDR2 (germline): SQVTM, ANQGSEA. This entry belongs to a study of blood T cell repertoires in COVID-19. Study-level background: Material from acute and convalescent COVID-19 was sourced from the United States, Italy and Spain. Sample material is recorded as cDNA or gDNA derived from T cells, B-cell-depleted T cells, or PBMCs.

In the original analysis: Estimates of nucleated cell counts were drawn from the amplification of reference gene primers. Profiled with immunoSEQ multiplex PCR; TCRdb holds only in-frame clones, not every one. V and J calls and clone size are given by that table; D and trimming were obtained from the DNA. The sample lists tens of thousands of clones, over 80% occurring once. The source is a human donor in a cohort sampled during active COVID-19. The chain carries TRBV29-1 and TRBJ2-2; maybe TRBD1 (6 bases). Sequenced input: peripheral blood. In DNA form, the CDR3 reads TGCAGCGTTGAGGGGGCTAGCAGAAACACCGGGGAGCTGTTTTTT. This gives the protein CSVEGASRNTGELFF.